This record concerns one T cell receptor beta chain sequence. The sample is drawn from a study of human T cells and chemical hapten exposure. Time point given: healthy volunteer bleed at 2 weeks. Total RNA was isolated from unfractionated whole blood. J was trimmed by 5 bases and V by 3 bases; bases with no gene match: 5. The CDR3 spans 14 residues. The V gene's germline CDR1 is KGHSH and CDR2 LQKENI. The library tagged individual cDNA molecules with unique molecular identifiers. Per the original data handling: Counts of TCRs in each sample centred on a median of about 95,000 and extended from about 24,000 to 680,000. TCRdb independently ran MiXCR on the RACE reads; one entry per CDR3 protein. The V and J calls come from TCRdb's annotation, not from the publication. The data contain around 130,000 distinct CDR3 sequences, roughly 9% of them seen just once; the ten biggest clones take up approximately 2%.

The specimen was whole blood. The clonotype was recovered from a male donor in good health. Some clones in this sample may be carry-over from other donors' samples. The chain carries TRBV18 and TRBJ2-7, with 9 bases identical to TRBD1. CDR3 sequence (DNA): TGTGCCAGCTCACCCTGGGGACAGGGTGACGAGCAGTACTTC. It specifies CASSPWGQGDEQYF.